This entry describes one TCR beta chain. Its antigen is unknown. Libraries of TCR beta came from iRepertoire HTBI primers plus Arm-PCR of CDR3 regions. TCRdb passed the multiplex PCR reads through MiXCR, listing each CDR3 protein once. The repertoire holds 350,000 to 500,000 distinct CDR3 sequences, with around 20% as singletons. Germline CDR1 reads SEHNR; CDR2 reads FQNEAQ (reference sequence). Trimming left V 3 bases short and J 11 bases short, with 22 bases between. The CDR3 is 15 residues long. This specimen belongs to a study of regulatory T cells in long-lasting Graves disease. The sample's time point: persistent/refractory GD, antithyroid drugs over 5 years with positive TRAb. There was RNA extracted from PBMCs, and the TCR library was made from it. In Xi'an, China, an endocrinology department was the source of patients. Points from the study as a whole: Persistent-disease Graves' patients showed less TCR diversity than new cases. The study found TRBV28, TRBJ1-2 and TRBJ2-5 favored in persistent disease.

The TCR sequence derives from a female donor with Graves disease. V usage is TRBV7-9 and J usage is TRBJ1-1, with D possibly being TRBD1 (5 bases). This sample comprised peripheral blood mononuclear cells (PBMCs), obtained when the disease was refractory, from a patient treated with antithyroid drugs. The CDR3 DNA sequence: TGTGCCAGCAGCTTTGGGCAGGCGAATTTTGAGGGGGCTTTCTTT. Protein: CASSFGQANFEGAFF. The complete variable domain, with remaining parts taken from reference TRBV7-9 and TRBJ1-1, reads DTGVSQNPRHKITKRGQNVTFRCDPISEHNRLYWYRQTLGQGPEFLTYFQNEAQLEKSRLLSDRFSAERPKGSFSTLEIQRTEQGDSAMYLCASSFGQANFEGAFFGQGTRLTVV.